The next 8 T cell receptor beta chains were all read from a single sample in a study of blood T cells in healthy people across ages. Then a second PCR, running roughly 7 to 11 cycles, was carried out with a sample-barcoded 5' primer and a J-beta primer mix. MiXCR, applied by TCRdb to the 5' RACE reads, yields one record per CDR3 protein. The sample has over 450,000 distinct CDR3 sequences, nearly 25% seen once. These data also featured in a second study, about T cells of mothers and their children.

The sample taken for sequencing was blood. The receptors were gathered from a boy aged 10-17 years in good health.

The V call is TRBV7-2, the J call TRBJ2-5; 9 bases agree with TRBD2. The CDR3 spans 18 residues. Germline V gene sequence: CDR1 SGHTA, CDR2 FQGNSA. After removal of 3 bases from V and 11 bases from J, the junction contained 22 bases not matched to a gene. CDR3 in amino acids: CASSFSVSGRHLTWEQYF. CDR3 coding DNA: TGTGCCAGCAGCTTTAGTGTTAGCGGGAGACACTTAACTTGGGAGCAGTACTTC.

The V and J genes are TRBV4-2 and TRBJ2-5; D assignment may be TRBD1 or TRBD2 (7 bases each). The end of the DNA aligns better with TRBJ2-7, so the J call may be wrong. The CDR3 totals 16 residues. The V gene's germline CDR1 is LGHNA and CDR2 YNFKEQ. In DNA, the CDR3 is TGTGCCAGCAGCTCAGGGGGGGGCGGAAAGGCCGACGAGCAGTACTTC. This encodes CASSSGGGGKADEQYF.

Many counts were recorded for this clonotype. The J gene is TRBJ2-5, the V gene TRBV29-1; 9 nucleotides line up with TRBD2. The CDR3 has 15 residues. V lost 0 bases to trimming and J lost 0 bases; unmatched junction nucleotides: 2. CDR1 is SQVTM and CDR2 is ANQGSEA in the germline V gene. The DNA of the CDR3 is TGCAGCGTTGAAGATGGACTAGCGAACCAAGAGACCCAGTACTTC. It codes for CSVEDGLANQETQYF.

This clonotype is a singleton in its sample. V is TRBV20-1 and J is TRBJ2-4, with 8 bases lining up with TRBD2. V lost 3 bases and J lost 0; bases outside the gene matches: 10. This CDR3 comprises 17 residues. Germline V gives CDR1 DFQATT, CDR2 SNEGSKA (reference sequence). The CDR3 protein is CSARGLAGTLAKNIQYF. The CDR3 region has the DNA TGCAGTGCTAGGGGGTTAGCGGGGACCTTAGCCAAAAACATTCAGTACTTC.

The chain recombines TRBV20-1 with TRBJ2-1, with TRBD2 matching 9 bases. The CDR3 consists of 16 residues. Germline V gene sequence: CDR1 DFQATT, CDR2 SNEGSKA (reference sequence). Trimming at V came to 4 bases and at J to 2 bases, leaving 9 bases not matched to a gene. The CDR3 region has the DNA TGCAGTGCTATCTCCCTCGCGGGAGGGCCCTACAATGAGCAGTTCTTC. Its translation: CSAISLAGGPYNEQFF.

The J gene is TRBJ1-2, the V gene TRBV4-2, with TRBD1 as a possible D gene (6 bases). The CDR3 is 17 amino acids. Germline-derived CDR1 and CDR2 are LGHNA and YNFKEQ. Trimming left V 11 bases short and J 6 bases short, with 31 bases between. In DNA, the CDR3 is TGTGCCGGTAGCCCTATCCTGGGGGCTGATCGGGGGGATGGCTACACCTTC. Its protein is CAGSPILGADRGDGYTF.

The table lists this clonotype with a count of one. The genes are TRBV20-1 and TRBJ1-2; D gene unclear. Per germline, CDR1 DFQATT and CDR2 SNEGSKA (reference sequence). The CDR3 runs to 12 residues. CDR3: CIPGLPHYGYTF. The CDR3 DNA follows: TGCATTCCCGGACTGCCTCACTATGGCTACACCTTC.

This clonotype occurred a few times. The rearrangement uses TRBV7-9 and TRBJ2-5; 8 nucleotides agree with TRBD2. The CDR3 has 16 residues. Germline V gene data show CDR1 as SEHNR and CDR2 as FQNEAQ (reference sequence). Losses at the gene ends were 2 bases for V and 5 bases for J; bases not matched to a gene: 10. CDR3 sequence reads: CASSLLSMTSAETQYF. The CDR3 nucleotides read TGTGCCAGCAGCTTACTCTCAATGACTAGCGCCGAGACCCAGTACTTC.